The source of this TCR beta chain is a study of cytomegalovirus exposure and HLA in healthy donors. Whole-study findings and limits: The majority of CMV-associated TCR beta chains were reported as apparently HLA-restricted in a later analysis.

Researchers ran the PCR with 60 Vbeta and 13 Jbeta primers. Sequencing was performed with immunoSEQ multiplex PCR; in TCRdb, only in-frame clones are kept and a portion is missing. In the table there are about 160,000 clones, 60% to 75% of which are singletons. About this clone itself: Its antigen is as yet unknown.

CDR1 SNHLY and CDR2 FYNNEI come from the germline V gene. The CDR3 runs 14 residues. Trimming left V 4 bases short and J 1 base short, with 10 bases between. Sequenced: PBMCs. The TCR sequence derives from a woman aged 45-65 years in good health and CMV-seropositive. The chain uses TRBV2 and TRBJ1-2, with TRBD1 as a possible D gene (6 bases). CDR3 loop: CASSVGQNNYGYTF. The CDR3 region has the DNA TGTGCCAGCAGTGTCGGACAGAATAACTATGGCTACACCTTC.